A selection of T cell receptor beta chains follows, all from one sample in a study of cytomegalovirus exposure and HLA in healthy donors. Produced via immunoSEQ multiplex PCR; TCRdb's table is partial and in-frame only. The sample lists under 200,000 clones, around 84% occurring once. What was sequenced was PBMCs. The receptors were sampled from a woman aged 18-29 years in good health and CMV-seronegative. Each CDR3 is given with its conserved first and last residue. A D gene is named only where the DNA matches it firmly. Only part of the rows carry a size: once, few, many, or a class if the clone is expanded.

v_gene	d_gene	abundance	j_gene	CDR3aa	CDR3nt
TRBV5-4	TRBD2	.	TRBJ2-3	CASSLVGGRRKDTQYF	TGTGCCAGCAGCTTGGTAGGCGGGAGGCGTAAAGATACGCAGTATTTT
TRBV28	TRBD1	.	TRBJ1-1	CASSLQGANTEAFF	TGTGCCAGCAGCCTACAGGGGGCTAACACTGAAGCTTTCTTT
TRBV7-2	.	once	TRBJ2-1	CASSLDAVGGGHDEQFF	TGTGCCAGCAGCTTAGATGCGGTGGGAGGGGGGCACGATGAGCAGTTCTTC
TRBV6-5	TRBD2	.	TRBJ2-1	CASSYSAGTSVNEQFF	TGTGCCAGCAGTTATTCTGCCGGGACTAGCGTCAATGAGCAGTTCTTC
TRBV28	TRBD1	.	TRBJ2-7	CASSLGTASSYEQYF	TGTGCCAGCAGTTTAGGGACAGCATCCTCCTACGAGCAGTACTTC
TRBV28	.	.	TRBJ2-3	CASSAPGLPSQDTQYF	TGTGCCAGCAGTGCGCCGGGACTCCCTTCCCAAGATACGCAGTATTTT
TRBV25-1	TRBD2	.	TRBJ2-1	CASSERGGYNEQFF	TGTGCCAGCAGTGAGCGGGGGGGGTACAATGAGCAGTTCTTC
TRBV30	TRBD1	.	TRBJ1-1	CAWMQWDSLNTEAFF	TGTGCCTGGATGCAATGGGACAGCTTGAACACTGAAGCTTTCTTT
TRBV7-8	.	.	TRBJ1-1	CASSFGQMNTEAFF	TGTGCCAGCAGCTTTGGACAGATGAACACTGAAGCTTTCTTT
TRBV7-2	TRBD2	.	TRBJ2-7	CASSLAGGRAYEQYF	TGTGCCAGCAGCTTAGCGGGAGGGAGGGCCTACGAGCAGTACTTC
TRBV14	TRBD2	once	TRBJ2-1	CASSQITGLAGEVLYNEQFF	TGTGCCAGCAGCCAAATAACGGGACTAGCGGGAGAGGTCCTTTACAATGAGCAGTTCTTC
TRBV7-9	.	.	TRBJ1-5	CASSQAFFSGPQHF	TGTGCCAGCAGCCAAGCTTTTTTTAGTGGGCCCCAGCATTTT
TRBV7-8	TRBD2	.	TRBJ2-3	CASSLGGGTSGTDTQYF	TGTGCCAGCAGCTTAGGAGGGGGGACTAGCGGCACAGATACGCAGTATTTT
TRBV6-5	.	.	TRBJ1-1	CASSPKLRYTEAFF	TGTGCCAGCAGCCCCAAATTGAGGTACACTGAAGCTTTCTTT
TRBV18	.	.	TRBJ2-3	CASSPSGDDTDTQYF	TGTGCCAGCTCACCGTCGGGGGATGACACAGATACGCAGTATTTT
TRBV10-3	.	.	TRBJ1-5	CAISMDNAAVSSNQPQHF	TGTGCCATCAGCATGGATAATGCGGCAGTATCTAGCAATCAGCCCCAGCATTTT
TRBV4-1	.	few	TRBJ2-7	CASSQDIPSYEQYF	TGCGCCAGCAGCCAAGATATTCCTTCCTACGAGCAGTACTTC